This TCR beta chain was sequenced during a study of T cells in Graves' hyperthyroidism and ophthalmopathy. Authors of the study amplified TCR beta CDR3 regions from RNA transcripts. TCR CDR3 underwent first-round RT-PCR with the HTBI primer set. TCRdb re-analysed the multiplex PCR reads in MiXCR, keeping a single row per CDR3 protein. Altogether about 640,000 distinct CDR3 sequences are present, less than 25% being singletons, with the ten largest covering under 35%. Germline-derived CDR1 and CDR2 are MNHEY and SMNVEV (reference sequence). Trimming left V 5 bases short and J 7 bases short, with 21 bases between. The CDR3 has 15 amino acids. This clonotype has at least ten counts.

The chain joins TRBV27 to TRBJ2-7, with D perhaps given as TRBD1 or TRBD2 (5 bases each). The sequencing input was blood. This clonotype was obtained from a man aged 25-45 years with Graves' ophthalmopathy. The CDR3 spells CASSPRQGARGEQYF. CDR3 bases: TGTGCCAGCAGTCCCCGGCAGGGCGCAAGAGGGGAGCAGTACTTC.